The clone carrying this T cell receptor (beta chain) ranks as large. Its antigen is unknown. The data derive from a study of CD8 T cells in ankylosing spondylitis. Researchers built TCR beta libraries using quantitative 5'-RACE with molecular barcodes. TCRdb reprocessed the 5' RACE reads with MiXCR, giving one entry per CDR3 protein. The table lists about 110,000 distinct CDR3 sequences, 24% of them singletons. Study results and limitations: There were earlier reports of some motif variants in reactive arthritis synovial fluid and blood. Apparently characteristic of ankylosing spondylitis blood was a TCR beta motif (roughly eight highly homologous variants). It was reported that disease-linked clones were significantly enriched in matched ankylosing spondylitis synovial fluid.

Germline V gives CDR1 SGHVS, CDR2 FQNEAQ. The V gene lost 2 bases and the J gene lost 5 bases, with 9 bases spanning the gap. CDR3 size: 13 residues. The sequence was collected from a male donor with ankylosing spondylitis. The V and J genes are TRBV7-8 and TRBJ1-1, with D possibly TRBD1 on 6 matching bases. Sequences were obtained from synovial fluid, either unsorted or a sorted T cell fraction (not recorded which). Here the CDR3 reads CASSLSQGTEAFF. The CDR3, as DNA: TGTGCCAGCAGCTTATCACAGGGAACTGAAGCTTTCTTT.